One and the same sample provided the 10 T cell receptor beta chains below, sequenced in a study of shared clonotypes between healthy human individuals. Some clones are missing from TCRdb's copy, which holds only in-frame ones; the method was immunoSEQ multiplex PCR. The table has over 2,000,000 clones, just over 90% seen once. Naive CD8 populations comprised CD45RO-negative cells positively selected for CCR7, excluding terminally differentiated effector memory CD45RA+ cells. The sequenced sample consisted of naive CD8+ T cells from PBMCs. These receptor sequences come from a man between 18 and 29 years old in good health. Some clones in this sample may be carry-over from other donors' samples.

This clone has just a few counts. The chain carries TRBV7-9 and TRBJ1-1; 7 bases map to TRBD1. CDR1 and CDR2 (germline): SEHNR, FQNEAQ (reference sequence). The ends lost 6 bases at V and 3 bases at J; junction bases unmatched: 7. The CDR3 has 14 residues. The CDR3 DNA reads TGTGCCAGCAGACAGGACAGGCTATACACTGAAGCTTTCTTT. This sequence encodes CASRQDRLYTEAFF.

The table lists this clone with a few counts. The chain combines TRBV5-1 with TRBJ2-7, with 8 positions matching TRBD1. The germline V gene has CDR1 SGHRS and CDR2 YFSETQ. This CDR3 spans 17 amino acids. V lost 4 bases and J lost 4; bases outside the gene matches: 16. CDR3 in amino acids: CASSLGALDRGRYEQYF. CDR3 DNA: TGCGCCAGCAGCCTGGGGGCCCTCGACAGGGGTAGGTACGAGCAGTACTTC.

Remarks on this clone: Within the sample, other DNA sequences also encode this same CDR3. The chain links TRBV12-5 to TRBJ1-1; tentatively, D is TRBD1 (5 bases). V was shortened by 6 bases and J by 5 bases, with 10 bases between the two germline ends. In germline, CDR1 is LGHNT, CDR2 FRNRAP. The CDR3 runs to 12 residues. For the CDR3, the DNA is TGTGCTAGTGGCCCCGGGGGGACTGAAGCTTTCTTT. This sequence encodes CASGPGGTEAFF.

A remark on this clone: Mismatch with germline at one junction end may stem from a read error. This chain joins TRBV30 and TRBJ2-2; the D is unclear. Germline CDR1 is GTSNPN and CDR2 is SVGIG (reference sequence). The CDR3 is 13 residues long. The CDR3: CAWGVSNTGELFF. CDR3 DNA sequence: TGTGCCTGGGGTGTTTCGAACACCGGGGAGCTGTTTTTT.

J is TRBJ2-5 and V is TRBV4-1; TRBD1 matches 7 bases. V shed 0 bases, J shed 5 bases, and the junction held 9 bases outside the gene matches. This CDR3 comprises 16 residues. In germline, CDR1 is MGHRA, CDR2 YSYEKL. The CDR3 DNA sequence: TGCGCCAGCAGCCAAGATAGCGAGGGGGCCGGGGAGACCCAGTACTTC. Its protein is CASSQDSEGAGETQYF.

The J gene is TRBJ1-1, the V gene TRBV28; D is unclear. The V gene's germline CDR1 is MDHEN and CDR2 SYDVKM. The CDR3 covers 12 residues. Trimming shortened V by 5 bases and J by 3 bases, and 7 bases separated the two germline ends. As DNA, the CDR3 is TGTGCCAGCAGTAGGACCTACACTGAAGCTTTCTTT. Protein sequence: CASSRTYTEAFF.

This rearrangement joins TRBV6-1 to TRBJ2-3; the D call may be TRBD1 or TRBD2 (5 bases each). The CDR3 extends over 14 amino acids. The germline V gene encodes CDR1 MNHNS and CDR2 SASEGT. Deletions cut 10 bases from V and 0 bases from J, with 14 bases between. DNA of the CDR3: TGTGCCACCCATACGAGGGGTAGCACAGATACGCAGTATTTT. This gives the protein CATHTRGSTDTQYF.

The J gene is TRBJ1-1, the V gene TRBV10-1; D uncertain. The germline CDR1 and CDR2 sequences are WNHNN and SYGVQD (reference sequence). The CDR3 length is 13 residues. Trimming removed 3 bases from V and 7 bases from J, with 12 bases in between. The DNA for the CDR3 is TGCGCCAGCAGTGACGGGCTTAAGGTTGAAGCTTTCTTT. As protein: CASSDGLKVEAFF.

This clone was observed a few times. The rearrangement joins TRBV6-1 to TRBJ1-5; D is unresolved. Germline V gene sequence: CDR1 MNHNS, CDR2 SASEGT. This CDR3 is built from 10 residues. Deletions cut 7 bases from V and 9 bases from J, with 7 bases between. Here the CDR3 reads CASMILPQHF. The CDR3 DNA reads TGTGCCAGCATGATTTTGCCCCAGCATTTT.

This chain joins TRBV4-1 and TRBJ2-5, with D possibly TRBD2 on 5 matching bases. This CDR3 spans 13 amino acids. CDR1 MGHRA and CDR2 YSYEKL come from the germline V gene. V lost 2 bases to trimming and J lost 5 bases, with 9 bases between them. CDR3 sequence (DNA): TGCGCCAGCAGCCAATTGGGAGTCGAGACCCAGTACTTC. Amino acid sequence: CASSQLGVETQYF.